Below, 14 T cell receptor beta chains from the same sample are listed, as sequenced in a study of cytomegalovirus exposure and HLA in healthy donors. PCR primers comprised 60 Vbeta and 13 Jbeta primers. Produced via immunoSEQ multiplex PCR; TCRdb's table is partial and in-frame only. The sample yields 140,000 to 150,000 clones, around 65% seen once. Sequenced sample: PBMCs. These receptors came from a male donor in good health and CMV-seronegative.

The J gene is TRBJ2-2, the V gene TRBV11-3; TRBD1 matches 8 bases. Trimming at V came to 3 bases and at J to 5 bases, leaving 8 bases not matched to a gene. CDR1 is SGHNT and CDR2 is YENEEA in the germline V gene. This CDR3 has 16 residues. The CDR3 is CASSLDRAYETGELFF. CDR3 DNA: TGTGCCAGCAGCTTGGACAGGGCATATGAGACCGGGGAGCTGTTTTTT.

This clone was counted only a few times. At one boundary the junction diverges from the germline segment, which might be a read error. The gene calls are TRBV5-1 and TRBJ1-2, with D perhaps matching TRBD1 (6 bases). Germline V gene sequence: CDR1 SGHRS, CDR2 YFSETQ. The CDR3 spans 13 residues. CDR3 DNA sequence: TGCGCCAGCAGCTTACAGGGCAACTATGGCTACCCCTTC. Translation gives CASSLQGNYGYPF.

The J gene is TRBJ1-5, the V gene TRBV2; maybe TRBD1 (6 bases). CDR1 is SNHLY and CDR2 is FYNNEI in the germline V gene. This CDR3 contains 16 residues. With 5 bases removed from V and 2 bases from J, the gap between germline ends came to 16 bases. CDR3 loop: CASSPRQGNRNQPQHF. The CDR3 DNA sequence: TGTGCCAGCAGTCCTCGGCAGGGGAATCGCAATCAGCCCCAGCATTTT.

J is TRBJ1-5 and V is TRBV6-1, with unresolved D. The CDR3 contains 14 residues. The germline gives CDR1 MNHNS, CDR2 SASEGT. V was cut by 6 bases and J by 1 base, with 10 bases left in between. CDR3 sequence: CASRAEVSNQPQHF. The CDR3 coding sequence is TGTGCCAGCAGGGCAGAAGTCAGCAATCAGCCCCAGCATTTT.

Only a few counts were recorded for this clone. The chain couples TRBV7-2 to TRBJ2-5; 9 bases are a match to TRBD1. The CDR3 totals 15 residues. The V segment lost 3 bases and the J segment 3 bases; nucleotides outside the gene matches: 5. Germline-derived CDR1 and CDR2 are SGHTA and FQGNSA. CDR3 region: CASSFNRGREETQYF. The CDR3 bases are TGTGCCAGCAGCTTCAACAGGGGGCGCGAAGAGACCCAGTACTTC.

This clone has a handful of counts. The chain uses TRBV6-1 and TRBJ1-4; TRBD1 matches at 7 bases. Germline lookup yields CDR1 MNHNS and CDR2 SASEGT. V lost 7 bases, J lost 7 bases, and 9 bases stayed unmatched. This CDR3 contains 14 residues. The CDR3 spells CASNGQVRIEKLFF. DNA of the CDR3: TGTGCCAGCAATGGACAGGTTCGAATTGAAAAACTGTTTTTT.

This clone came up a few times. The CDR3 protein is CASSFKTRTDTQYF. In nucleotides, the CDR3 is TGTGCCAGCAGCTTCAAGACTCGCACAGATACGCAGTATTTT. The chain is built from TRBV11-2 and TRBJ2-3; no clear D. CDR1 is SGHAT and CDR2 is FQNNGV in the germline V gene. The CDR3 totals 14 residues. Trimming cost V 3 bases and J 1 base, with 8 bases left between them.

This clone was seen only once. CDR3 bases: TGTGCCAGAAGCTTGGGACAGGGCGAGAGGGGCTACACCTTC. It translates to CARSLGQGERGYTF. The rearrangement uses TRBV5-3 and TRBJ1-2, with 7 bases that match TRBD1. Being an ORF, TRBV5-3 has a function that is uncertain. The ends lost 0 bases at V and 8 bases at J; junction bases unmatched: 7. The CDR3 runs to 14 residues.

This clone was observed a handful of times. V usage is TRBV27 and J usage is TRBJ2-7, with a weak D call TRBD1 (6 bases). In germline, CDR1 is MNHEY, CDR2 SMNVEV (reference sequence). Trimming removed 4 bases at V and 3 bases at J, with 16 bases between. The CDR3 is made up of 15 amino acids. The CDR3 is CASSSTGTLRYEQYF. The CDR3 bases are TGTGCCAGCAGTTCCACCGGGACACTTCGCTACGAGCAGTACTTC.

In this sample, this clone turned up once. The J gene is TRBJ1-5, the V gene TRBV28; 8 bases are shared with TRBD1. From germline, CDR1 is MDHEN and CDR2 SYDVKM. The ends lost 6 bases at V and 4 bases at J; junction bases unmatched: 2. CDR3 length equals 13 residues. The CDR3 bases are TGTGCCAGCAGCAGGGACAGGAATCAGCCCCAGCATTTT. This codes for CASSRDRNQPQHF.

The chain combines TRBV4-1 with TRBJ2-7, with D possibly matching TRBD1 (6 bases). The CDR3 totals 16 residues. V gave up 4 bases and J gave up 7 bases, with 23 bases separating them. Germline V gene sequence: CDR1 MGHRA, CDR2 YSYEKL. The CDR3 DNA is TGCGCCAGCAGCCCAGGGGACCCTAGATTTACAATGGAGCAGTACTTC. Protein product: CASSPGDPRFTMEQYF.

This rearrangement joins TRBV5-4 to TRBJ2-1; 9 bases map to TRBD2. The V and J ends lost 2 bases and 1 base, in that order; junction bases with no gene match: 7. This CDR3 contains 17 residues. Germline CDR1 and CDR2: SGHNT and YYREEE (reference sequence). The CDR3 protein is CASSFGGGAGSYNEQFF. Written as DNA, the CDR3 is TGTGCCAGCAGCTTTGGCGGGGGGGCCGGGTCCTACAATGAGCAGTTCTTC.

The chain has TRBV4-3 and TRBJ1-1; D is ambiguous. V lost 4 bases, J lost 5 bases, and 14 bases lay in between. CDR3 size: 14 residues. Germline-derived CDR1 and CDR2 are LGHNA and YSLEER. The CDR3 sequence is CASSPRFEPTEAFF. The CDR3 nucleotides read TGCGCCAGCAGCCCCAGGTTCGAGCCGACTGAAGCTTTCTTT.

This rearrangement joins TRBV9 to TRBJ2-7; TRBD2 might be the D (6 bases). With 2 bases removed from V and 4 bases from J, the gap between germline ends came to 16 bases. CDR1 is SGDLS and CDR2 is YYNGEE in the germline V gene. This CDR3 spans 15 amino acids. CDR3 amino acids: CASSVATGARYEQYF. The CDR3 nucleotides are TGTGCCAGCAGCGTTGCTACGGGAGCACGTTACGAGCAGTACTTC.